Following are 21 T cell receptor beta chains from one sample sequenced in a study of T cells in Graves' hyperthyroidism and ophthalmopathy. The TCR beta CDR3 regions underwent amplification using RNA transcripts as the source. TCR CDR3 underwent first-round RT-PCR with the HTBI primer set. MiXCR, applied by TCRdb to the multiplex PCR reads, yields one record per CDR3 protein. The repertoire has 600,000 or so distinct CDR3 sequences, about 15% of them found once; the top ten carry 12%. The specimen sequenced was blood. Receptors were obtained from a woman between 50 and 59 years old with Graves' ophthalmopathy.

In its sample, this clonotype was seen many times. The chain carries TRBV3-1 and TRBJ2-1; 7 nucleotides match TRBD2. With 1 base clipped from V and 1 base from J, the junction kept 10 bases outside the gene matches. The CDR3 is 18 amino acids. CDR1 and CDR2 from the germline V gene are LGHDT and YNNKEL (reference sequence). The chain's CDR3 is CASSQVYGRELSYNEQFF. CDR3 nucleotides: TGTGCCAGCAGCCAAGTGTATGGGCGGGAGTTGTCCTACAATGAGCAGTTCTTC.

In this sample, this clonotype turned up many times. This chain links TRBV7-2 with TRBJ1-3, with unresolved D. The germline V gene has CDR1 SGHTA and CDR2 FQGNSA. The CDR3 totals 14 residues. With 0 bases removed from V and 0 bases from J, the gap between germline ends came to 3 bases. CDR3 sequence: CASSLASSGNTIYF. The CDR3 DNA is TGTGCCAGCAGCTTAGCGAGCTCTGGAAACACCATATATTTT.

This clonotype was seen repeatedly, ten times or more. In DNA form, the CDR3 reads TGCAGTGCCGGCCAGGGGGCGGCCGCGGACACTGAAGCTTTCTTT. Translating gives CSAGQGAAADTEAFF. The rearrangement uses TRBV20-1 and TRBJ1-1, with 8 bases fitting TRBD1. From germline, CDR1 is DFQATT and CDR2 SNEGSKA (reference sequence). The length of the CDR3 is 15 residues. J was trimmed by 3 bases and V by 6 bases; bases with no gene match: 12.

Points on this clonotype: This may be a read error: a much more frequent sequence differs by one nucleotide. The chain links TRBV10-3 to TRBJ2-7; the D gene is possibly TRBD1 (6 bases). CDR1 ENHRY and CDR2 SYGVKD come from the germline V gene. CDR3 size: 13 residues. Here the CDR3 DNA reads TGTGCCTTCAGTCAGGGGTGGTTCTACGAGCAGTACTTC. It specifies CAFSQGWFYEQYF.

The chain joins TRBV11-3 to TRBJ1-5; the D is unclear. The CDR3 loop spans 13 amino acids. Germline CDR1 reads SGHNT; CDR2 reads YENEEA. Trimming took off 5 bases at V and 7 bases at J, with 12 bases between the two ends. Here the CDR3 DNA reads TGTGCCAGCAGCCCCTCCTTTGGACAGCCCCAGCATTTT. It encodes CASSPSFGQPQHF.

The chain combines TRBV14 with TRBJ2-7, with D perhaps being TRBD1 or TRBD2 (5 bases each). V gave up 4 bases and J gave up 2 bases, with 15 bases separating them. Germline loops: CDR1 SGHDN, CDR2 FVKESK. This CDR3 has 15 residues. DNA for the CDR3: TGTGCCAGCAGCCGACGGGACGGGAAGACCTACGAGCAGTACTTC. This codes for CASSRRDGKTYEQYF.

V is TRBV4-2 and J is TRBJ1-5, with D tentatively TRBD1 (5 bases). The V gene lost 0 bases and the J gene lost 6 bases, with 9 bases spanning the gap. Germline CDR1 and CDR2: LGHNA and YNFKEQ. The CDR3 extends over 14 amino acids. The CDR3 coding sequence is TGTGCCAGCAGCCAAGATGAAGGGGTTCAGCCCCAGCATTTT. Its translation: CASSQDEGVQPQHF.

This clonotype occurred many times. The rearrangement uses TRBV5-1 and TRBJ1-1; no clear D gene. Germline loops: CDR1 SGHRS, CDR2 YFSETQ. V gave up 4 bases and J gave up 1 base, with 11 bases separating them. The CDR3 sequence is 14 residues long. The CDR3 DNA is TGCGCCAGCAGCACAATGACGGGGAACACTGAAGCTTTCTTT. It codes for CASSTMTGNTEAFF. Full variable domain (remainder filled in from reference TRBV5-1 and TRBJ1-1): KAGVTQTPRYLIKTRGQQVTLSCSPISGHRSVSWYQQTPGQGLQFLFEYFSETQRNKGNFPGRFSGRQFSNSRSEMNVSTLELGDSALYLCASSTMTGNTEAFFGQGTRLTVV.

This clonotype has ten or more counts. The gene calls are TRBV3-1 and TRBJ2-1; 9 bases are shared with TRBD2. V gave up 7 bases and J gave up 4 bases; unmatched junction bases: 5. CDR3 size: 14 residues. CDR1 is LGHDT and CDR2 is YNNKEL in the germline V gene (reference sequence). The CDR3 is CASKTSGIYNEQFF. In DNA form, the CDR3 reads TGTGCCAGCAAGACTAGCGGCATTTACAATGAGCAGTTCTTC.

The chain links TRBV12-3 or TRBV12-4 to TRBJ2-1, with D unclear. Trimming left V 7 bases short and J 15 bases short, with 19 bases between. This CDR3 has 12 residues. The CDR3 reads CASIPWGGLPFF. The CDR3 DNA reads TGTGCCAGCATCCCCTGGGGTGGTTTACCGTTCTTC.

The chain uses TRBV6-2 or TRBV6-3 and TRBJ1-5; D ambiguous. The V and J ends lost 6 bases and 0 bases respectively, with 12 bases between them. Germline CDR1 reads MNHEY; CDR2 reads SVGEGT. CDR3 length: 15 residues. The CDR3 sequence is CASSPTSYSNQPQHF. Written as DNA, the CDR3 is TGTGCCAGCAGCCCTACTTCTTATAGCAATCAGCCCCAGCATTTT.

This clonotype came up many times. The genes are TRBV28 and TRBJ2-7; 7 bases line up with TRBD1. V lost 4 bases and J lost 3; bases outside the gene matches: 6. The CDR3 consists of 14 residues. Germline V gene data show CDR1 as MDHEN and CDR2 as SYDVKM. The CDR3 DNA reads as TGTGCCAGCAGTTCGCCGGGACAGTTCTACGAGCAGTACTTC. The encoded protein is CASSSPGQFYEQYF.

This clonotype was counted at least ten times. The chain joins TRBV10-3 to TRBJ1-1; possible D gene TRBD1, 6 bases. The CDR3 sequence is 13 residues long. Trimming stripped 6 bases from V and 1 base from J, with 9 bases between. Germline V gives CDR1 ENHRY, CDR2 SYGVKD. The CDR3 DNA is TGTGCCATCAGAGGGACACCGAACACTGAAGCTTTCTTT. Amino acids: CAIRGTPNTEAFF.

The V and J genes are TRBV5-1 and TRBJ2-5; unclear D gene. CDR1 and CDR2 from the germline V gene are SGHRS and YFSETQ. The CDR3 loop spans 14 amino acids. V lost 0 bases and J 5 bases, leaving 11 bases between the germline ends. Here the CDR3 reads CASSLESSMETQYF. In DNA, the CDR3 is TGCGCCAGCAGCTTGGAATCCAGTATGGAGACCCAGTACTTC.

This clonotype was detected ten times or more. The chain couples TRBV9 to TRBJ2-5, with TRBD1 matching 8 bases. Trimming cost V 3 bases and J 2 bases; bases outside gene matches: 9. This CDR3 region has 16 residues. Germline assignment: CDR1 SGDLS and CDR2 YYNGEE. Here the CDR3 DNA reads TGTGCCAGCAGCGGCGACAGGGGTTGGCCACAAGAGACCCAGTACTTC. It translates to CASSGDRGWPQETQYF.

This clonotype was observed at least ten times. The chain carries TRBV7-2 and TRBJ2-7; weak D call: TRBD1 (6 bases). V was shortened by 5 bases and J by 6 bases, with 14 bases between the two germline ends. CDR1 is SGHTA, CDR2 FQGNSA, per germline. The CDR3 consists of 13 residues. Here the CDR3 DNA reads TGTGCCAGCAGCATCCGGGACACCCTCGAGCAGTACTTC. It translates to CASSIRDTLEQYF.

This sequence joins TRBV6-2 or TRBV6-3 and TRBJ2-2, with 12 bases fitting TRBD2. J lost 4 bases, V lost 6 bases, and 15 bases had no gene match. Germline V gene lookup returns CDR1 MNHEY and CDR2 SVGEGT. The CDR3 sequence is 19 residues long. This CDR3 reads CASSYTTPGLAGRTGELFF. The DNA for the CDR3 is TGTGCCAGCAGCTACACCACTCCGGGACTAGCGGGTCGCACCGGGGAGCTGTTTTTT.

This clonotype was recorded once. A read error may explain this, as a much larger clone is one base away. This rearrangement joins TRBV7-2 to TRBJ1-5; TRBD1 matches 7 bases. V was clipped by 5 bases and J by 5 bases; unmatched bases: 3. The CDR3 covers 13 residues. CDR1 is SGHTA, CDR2 FQGNSA, per germline. The CDR3 coding sequence is TGTGCCAGCAGCCAACAGGGGTATCAGCCCCAGCATTTT. Amino acids: CASSQQGYQPQHF.

This clonotype was observed at least ten times. The V and J genes are TRBV3-1 and TRBJ2-7; D is perhaps TRBD2 (5 bases). CDR1 LGHDT and CDR2 YNNKEL come from the germline V gene (reference sequence). V lost 3 bases and J 1 base, leaving 10 bases between the germline ends. The CDR3 sequence is 14 residues long. The CDR3 here is CASSQRGGSYEQYF. The CDR3 coding sequence is TGTGCCAGCAGCCAGCGCGGCGGGTCCTACGAGCAGTACTTC.

This clonotype has a handful of counts. A clone one base away is much larger, so this may be a read error. The CDR3 carries no conserved terminal phenylalanine or tryptophan, so it likely arises from a read error. The rearrangement links TRBV5-1 to TRBJ1-1; 7 bases are a match to TRBD1. Germline values: CDR1 SGHRS, CDR2 YFSETQ. The CDR3 has 14 amino acids. Trimming cost V 5 bases and J 1 base; bases outside gene matches: 5. The CDR3 loop is CASREQGTNTEAFS. The CDR3 DNA is TGCGCCAGCAGAGAACAGGGGACGAACACTGAAGCTTTCTCT.

The V and J genes are TRBV7-2 and TRBJ2-7; 12 bases agree with TRBD2. The V and J ends lost 7 bases and 5 bases, in that order; junction bases with no gene match: 9. The V gene's germline CDR1 is SGHTA and CDR2 FQGNSA. The CDR3 spans 15 residues. The CDR3, as DNA: TGTGCCAGCACCCCGGGACTAGCGGGTTGGGACGAGCAGTACTTC. Protein product: CASTPGLAGWDEQYF.